The 22 T cell receptor beta chains below were found in one sample sequenced in a study of T cells in Graves' hyperthyroidism and ophthalmopathy. Amplification of TCR beta CDR3 regions used RNA as the template. Using the HTBI primer set, a first-round RT-PCR was run on the TCR CDR3. TCRdb passed the multiplex PCR reads through MiXCR, listing each CDR3 protein once. The sample includes roughly 840,000 distinct CDR3 sequences, 38% of them seen just once. The sequencing sample was made of blood. The receptors derive from a man aged 18 to 30 with Graves' hyperthyroidism.

This chain connects TRBV25-1 to TRBJ1-4; no definite D call. The V gene lost 5 bases and the J gene lost 8 bases, with 15 bases spanning the gap. Germline-derived CDR1 and CDR2 are MGHDK and SYGVNS. The CDR3 runs 14 residues. The CDR3 is CASSPGRVGEKLFF. CDR3 nucleotides: TGTGCCAGCAGTCCTGGGAGAGTCGGCGAAAAACTGTTTTTT.

This clonotype showed up many times. The V gene is TRBV9, the J gene TRBJ1-2; D may be TRBD1 (6 bases). The CDR3 loop spans 12 amino acids. V dropped 6 bases and J dropped 8 bases, with 14 bases sitting between them. Per germline, CDR1 SGDLS and CDR2 YYNGEE. The CDR3 loop is CASNSGTWGYTF. The DNA for the CDR3 is TGTGCCAGCAACTCGGGGACATGGGGCTACACCTTC.

This clonotype was recorded at least ten times. This chain uses TRBV12-3 or TRBV12-4 with TRBJ1-6; a weak D match, TRBD1 (5 bases). The CDR3 covers 14 residues. V lost 2 bases, J lost 8 bases, and 10 bases lay in between. CDR3 in DNA: TGTGCCAGCAGTTTAAGGGGCAGAGATTCACCCCTCCACTTT. Protein: CASSLRGRDSPLHF.

This clonotype was seen repeatedly, ten times or more. This chain links TRBV7-2 with TRBJ2-7; D not resolved. V gave up 4 bases and J gave up 4 bases, with 8 bases separating them. This CDR3 spans 12 amino acids. CDR1 is SGHTA and CDR2 is FQGNSA in the germline V gene. The CDR3 nucleotides are TGTGCCAGCAGCTCCCCGACATACGAGCAGTACTTC. This encodes CASSSPTYEQYF.

The rearrangement joins TRBV6-5 to TRBJ1-2; D is ambiguous. Trimming cost V 2 bases and J 0 bases, with 4 bases left between them. Germline loops: CDR1 MNHEY, CDR2 SVGAGI. The CDR3 covers 13 residues. The CDR3 loop is CASSYLANYGYTF. The CDR3 bases are TGTGCCAGCAGTTACCTTGCTAACTATGGCTACACCTTC.

This clonotype was counted ten times or more. The chain links TRBV20-1 to TRBJ2-7; the match to TRBD1 covers 10 bases. CDR1 DFQATT and CDR2 SNEGSKA come from the germline V gene (reference sequence). V shed 6 bases, J shed 5 bases, and the junction held 7 bases outside the gene matches. The CDR3 length is 13 residues. The DNA of the CDR3 is TGCAGTGCCCCCGGACAGGGGGGTGACGAGCAGTACTTC. Translation gives CSAPGQGGDEQYF.

This clonotype was counted a few times. The V and J genes are TRBV11-2 and TRBJ2-2; 8 bases line up with TRBD1. V lost 5 bases and J lost 7; bases outside the gene matches: 12. This CDR3 comprises 16 residues. Germline V lookup: CDR1 SGHAT, CDR2 FQNNGV. For the CDR3, the DNA is TGTGCCAGCAGCCTCAGGGGGACAGGCGAAGGCGGGGAGCTGTTTTTT. This gives the protein CASSLRGTGEGGELFF.

The chain combines TRBV2 with TRBJ2-5; D perhaps matches TRBD1 (6 bases). V was trimmed by 2 bases and J by 5 bases, leaving 12 bases between them. Germline V gene data show CDR1 as SNHLY and CDR2 as FYNNEI. The CDR3 totals 14 residues. The CDR3 protein is CASSETGSSETQYF. In nucleotides, the CDR3 is TGTGCCAGCAGTGAAACAGGGTCCAGCGAGACCCAGTACTTC.

The chain combines TRBV11-1 with TRBJ1-2; possibly TRBD1 for D (5 bases). Trimming took 6 bases from V and 4 from J, leaving 9 bases between them. Germline CDR1 is SGHAT and CDR2 is FQDESV (reference sequence). This CDR3 has 12 amino acids. The CDR3 DNA sequence: TGTGCCAGCAGGGGGCTCGGCTATGGCTACACCTTC. This encodes CASRGLGYGYTF.

In its sample, this clonotype was seen a few times. The CDR3 bases are TGCAGCGTTGAAGATGATCCGGGAAGCGAGCAGTACTTC. This gives the protein CSVEDDPGSEQYF. V gene TRBV29-1 combines with J gene TRBJ2-7; tentative D call: TRBD2 (5 bases). The germline V and J ends were trimmed by 0 bases and 6 bases, with 12 bases remaining between them. The CDR3 spans 13 residues. Germline V gene lookup returns CDR1 SQVTM and CDR2 ANQGSEA.

This clonotype occurred many times. The genes are TRBV7-9 and TRBJ1-6; perhaps TRBD1 as D (5 bases). The CDR3 runs to 14 residues. Trimming removed 1 base at V and 7 bases at J, with 8 bases between. CDR1 SEHNR and CDR2 FQNEAQ come from the germline V gene (reference sequence). Here the CDR3 reads CASSLDRLNSPLHF. The CDR3 region has the DNA TGTGCCAGCAGCTTAGACAGGCTCAATTCACCCCTCCACTTT.

This clonotype has at least ten counts. The gene calls are TRBV14 and TRBJ2-7, with D possibly called TRBD1 or TRBD2 (5 bases each). Trimming left V 4 bases short and J 2 bases short, with 12 bases between. This CDR3 contains 14 residues. Germline V gene lookup returns CDR1 SGHDN and CDR2 FVKESK. CDR3 sequence reads: CASSRGVGAYEQYF. The CDR3 coding sequence is TGTGCCAGCAGCCGAGGGGTTGGGGCCTACGAGCAGTACTTC.

The J gene is TRBJ2-5, the V gene TRBV12-3 or TRBV12-4, with 7 bases identical to TRBD1. The CDR3 has 14 amino acids. V lost 7 bases, J lost 5 bases, and 10 bases stayed unmatched. CDR3 DNA sequence: TGTGCCAGCACCTTACAGGGGCTCGGTGAGACCCAGTACTTC. Amino acids: CASTLQGLGETQYF.

DNA for the CDR3: TGTGCCAGCAGTATGCAGGGCTACGAGCAGTACTTC. Its translation: CASSMQGYEQYF. J is TRBJ2-7 and V is TRBV12-3 or TRBV12-4; perhaps TRBD1 as D (5 bases). The CDR3 runs 12 residues. V lost 5 bases and J lost 3, with 8 bases in between.

This clonotype occurred a few times. The chain recombines TRBV20-1 with TRBJ2-5; D possibly matches TRBD1 or TRBD2 (7 bases each). V was trimmed by 5 bases and J by 10 bases, leaving 11 bases between them. CDR3 size: 10 residues. The germline gives CDR1 DFQATT, CDR2 SNEGSKA (reference sequence). CDR3 residues: CSAQGGSQYF. Here the CDR3 DNA reads TGCAGTGCTCAGGGGGGGAGCCAGTACTTC.

The V call is TRBV5-6, the J call TRBJ1-1; a weak D match, TRBD1 (5 bases). The CDR3 runs to 15 residues. Germline assignment: CDR1 SGHDT and CDR2 YYEEEE. The V gene lost 1 base and the J gene lost 1 base, with 11 bases spanning the gap. DNA for the CDR3: TGTGCCAGCAGCTTGCAAGACAGAGCGAACACTGAAGCTTTCTTT. Residues: CASSLQDRANTEAFF.

On this clonotype itself: Without the conserved terminal phenylalanine or tryptophan, this CDR3 likely stems from a read error. The J gene is TRBJ1-1, the V gene TRBV7-3, with unresolved D. CDR1 and CDR2 (germline): SGHTA, FQGTGA. V was cut by 5 bases and J by 5 bases, with 15 bases left in between. The CDR3 contains 14 residues. CDR3 protein: CASSAPEGLTEAFS. As DNA, the CDR3 is TGTGCCAGCAGCGCGCCCGAGGGCCTTACTGAAGCTTTCTCT.

This clonotype occurred many times. The chain employs TRBV29-1 and TRBJ1-1; 7 bases line up with TRBD1. This CDR3 has 13 amino acids. Germline lookup yields CDR1 SQVTM and CDR2 ANQGSEA. V gave up 7 bases and J gave up 2 bases; unmatched junction bases: 7. The CDR3 loop is CSGQGGGNTEAFF. CDR3 coding DNA: TGCAGCGGTCAGGGGGGGGGAAACACTGAAGCTTTCTTT. The complete variable domain, with remaining parts taken from reference TRBV29-1 and TRBJ1-1, reads SAVISQKPSRDICQRGTSLTIQCQVDSQVTMMFWYRQQPGQSLTLIATANQGSEATYESGFVIDKFPISRPNLTFSTLTVSNMSPEDSSIYLCSGQGGGNTEAFFGQGTRLTVV.

A remark on this clonotype: One base away lies a much larger clone, so this may be a sequencing read error. The V call is TRBV7-9, the J call TRBJ1-1; D unresolved. Germline values: CDR1 SEHNR, CDR2 FQNEAQ (reference sequence). V gave up 2 bases and J gave up 1 base, with 8 bases separating them. The CDR3 sequence is 14 residues long. Here the CDR3 reads CASSLFEKNTEAFF. The CDR3 DNA follows: TGTGCCAGCAGCTTATTTGAGAAGAACACTGAAGCTTTCTTT. The variable domain in full, with the rest retrieved from reference TRBV7-9 and TRBJ1-1, is DTGVSQNPRHKITKRGQNVTFRCDPISEHNRLYWYRQTLGQGPEFLTYFQNEAQLEKSRLLSDRFSAERPKGSFSTLEIQRTEQGDSAMYLCASSLFEKNTEAFFGQGTRLTVV.

The chain joins TRBV7-3 to TRBJ2-3; TRBD1 might be the D (6 bases). CDR1 SGHTA and CDR2 FQGTGA come from the germline V gene. There are 15 residues in the CDR3. Deletions cut 1 base from V and 5 bases from J, with 13 bases between. The CDR3, as DNA: TGTGCCAGCAGCTTAAGTCTGGGACACGGAGATACGCAGTATTTT. Translated: CASSLSLGHGDTQYF.

This clonotype has a count of ten or more. The chain couples TRBV7-8 to TRBJ2-2, with a tentative D call TRBD1 (6 bases). This CDR3 spans 14 amino acids. CDR1 and CDR2 from the germline V gene are SGHVS and FQNEAQ. Between the trimmed V and J ends, which lost 3 bases and 6 bases, there was a span of 11 bases. The CDR3 loop is CASSFPGVAGELFF. The CDR3 DNA sequence: TGTGCCAGCAGCTTCCCAGGGGTGGCCGGGGAGCTGTTTTTT.

The V and J genes are TRBV7-8 and TRBJ1-5; TRBD1 aligns across 12 bases. CDR1 SGHVS and CDR2 FQNEAQ come from the germline V gene. This CDR3 contains 15 residues. V gave up 5 bases and J gave up 7 bases; unmatched junction bases: 6. CDR3 sequence reads: CASSRRGQGAQPQHF. The CDR3 DNA sequence: TGTGCCAGCAGCCGCCGGGGACAGGGGGCCCAGCCCCAGCATTTT.